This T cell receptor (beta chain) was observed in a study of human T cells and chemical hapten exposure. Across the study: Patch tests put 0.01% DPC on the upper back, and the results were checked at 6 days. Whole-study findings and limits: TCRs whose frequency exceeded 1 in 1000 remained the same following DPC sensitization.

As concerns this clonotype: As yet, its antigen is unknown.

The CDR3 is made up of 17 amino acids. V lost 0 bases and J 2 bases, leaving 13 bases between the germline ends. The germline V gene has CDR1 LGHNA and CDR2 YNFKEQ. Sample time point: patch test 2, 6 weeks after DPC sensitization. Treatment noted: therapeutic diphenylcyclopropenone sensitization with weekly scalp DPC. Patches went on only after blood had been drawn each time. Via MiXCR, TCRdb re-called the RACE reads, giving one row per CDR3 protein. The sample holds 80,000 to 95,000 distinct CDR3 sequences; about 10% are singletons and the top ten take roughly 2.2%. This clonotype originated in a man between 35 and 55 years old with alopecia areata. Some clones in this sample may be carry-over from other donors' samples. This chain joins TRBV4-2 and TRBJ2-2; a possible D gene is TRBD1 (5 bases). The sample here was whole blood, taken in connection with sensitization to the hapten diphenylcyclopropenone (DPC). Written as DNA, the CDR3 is TGTGCCAGCAGCCAAGAGGCGTCAGGGCAAAACACCGGGGAGCTGTTTTTT. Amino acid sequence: CASSQEASGQNTGELFF.